This TCR beta chain was observed in a study of cytomegalovirus exposure and HLA in healthy donors. Study findings and constraints: A likely sequencing artifact accounted for one observed cluster of highly shared sequence variants.

The germline gives CDR1 PRHDT, CDR2 FYEKMQ (reference sequence). The CDR3 is 14 residues long. Primers included in the PCR were 60 Vbeta and 13 Jbeta primers. Measured with immunoSEQ multiplex PCR; TCRdb has only the in-frame clones, and not every one. The data show roughly 130,000 clones, with roughly 80% seen just once and 2% to 3% held by the top ten. As for this clone: Its antigen is unidentified.

The sequencing input was PBMCs. The chain combines TRBV13 with TRBJ2-5, with 7 bases that match TRBD1. The J call may not be correct, given that the DNA end is closer to TRBJ2-7. The sequence derives from a man aged 25-40 years in good health and CMV-seronegative. CDR3 amino acids: CASSLGQGFDEQYF. CDR3 nucleotide sequence: TGTGCCAGCAGCTTAGGACAGGGGTTTGACGAGCAGTACTTC.